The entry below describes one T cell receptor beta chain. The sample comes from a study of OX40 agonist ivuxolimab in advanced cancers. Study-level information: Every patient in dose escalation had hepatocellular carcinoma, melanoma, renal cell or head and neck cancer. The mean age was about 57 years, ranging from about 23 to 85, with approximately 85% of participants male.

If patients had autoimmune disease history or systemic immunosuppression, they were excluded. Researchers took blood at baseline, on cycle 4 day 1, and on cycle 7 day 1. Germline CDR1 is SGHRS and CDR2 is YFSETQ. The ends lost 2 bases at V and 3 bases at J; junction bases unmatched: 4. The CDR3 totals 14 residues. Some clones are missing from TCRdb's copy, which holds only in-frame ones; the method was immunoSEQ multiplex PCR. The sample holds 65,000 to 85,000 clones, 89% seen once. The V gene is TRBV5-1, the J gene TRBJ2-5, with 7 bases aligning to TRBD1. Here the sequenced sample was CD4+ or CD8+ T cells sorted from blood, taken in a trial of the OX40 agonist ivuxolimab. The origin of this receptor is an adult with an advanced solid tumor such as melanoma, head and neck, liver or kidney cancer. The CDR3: CASSFSGTEETQYF. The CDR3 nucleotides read TGCGCCAGCAGCTTTTCCGGGACAGAAGAGACCCAGTACTTC.